These 16 T cell receptor beta chains were sequenced from one sample in a study of CD8+ T cells in alopecia areata. RNA extraction and reverse transcription yielded cDNA as sequencing template. Generated by immunoSEQ multiplex PCR, the TCRdb table keeps only in-frame clones and is missing some. There are about 88,000 clones in the sample; roughly two fifths occur only once, and around 19% lies in the top ten. Regarding treatment: oral pan-JAK inhibitor, 5-10 mg twice daily. The sample here was CD8+ T cells sorted from blood, taken at week 24, from a patient treated with tofacitinib. These receptors originate from a human donor with alopecia areata.

The chain employs TRBV6-1 and TRBJ1-5, with unresolved D. The germline V gene has CDR1 MNHNS and CDR2 SASEGT. The CDR3 runs 13 residues. V lost 3 bases, J lost 4 bases, and 7 bases lay in between. The CDR3 sequence is CASSDWVNQPQHF. CDR3 bases: TGTGCCAGCAGTGATTGGGTTAATCAGCCCCAGCATTTT.

This clone came up many times. V gene TRBV7-9 combines with J gene TRBJ1-5; the match to TRBD1 covers 8 bases. The CDR3 is made up of 17 amino acids. The germline V gene encodes CDR1 SEHNR and CDR2 FQNEAQ (reference sequence). J was trimmed by 6 bases and V by 5 bases; bases with no gene match: 15. Written as DNA, the CDR3 is TGTGCCAGCAGCCAAGATCCCAGGACAGGGTTAGGTCAGCCCCAGCATTTT. Amino acid sequence: CASSQDPRTGLGQPQHF.

This clone was seen just once. The sample contains more than one DNA sequence encoding this CDR3. This chain uses TRBV4-3 with TRBJ2-3; D uncertain. This CDR3 contains 12 residues. V gave up 2 bases and J gave up 5 bases, with 5 bases separating them. Looked up from germline, CDR1 is LGHNA and CDR2 is YSLEER. The DNA of the CDR3 is TGCGCCAGCAGCCAAAGAGGAGATACGCAGTATTTT. Its translation: CASSQRGDTQYF.

In its sample, this clone was seen a few times. The chain couples TRBV29-1 to TRBJ2-7; weak D call: TRBD2 (6 bases). Between the trimmed V and J ends, which lost 0 bases and 7 bases, there was a span of 22 bases. This CDR3 region has 16 residues. Per the germline V gene, CDR1 is SQVTM and CDR2 is ANQGSEA. The CDR3 sequence is CSVEDLGGEGPGEQYF. CDR3 DNA sequence: TGCAGCGTTGAAGATTTGGGGGGAGAAGGCCCGGGAGAGCAGTACTTC.

The chain combines TRBV27 with TRBJ2-7; 7 bases are a match to TRBD2. The CDR3 totals 15 residues. V was pared by 6 bases and J by 2 bases, with 10 bases of the junction left unmatched. The germline CDR1 and CDR2 sequences are MNHEY and SMNVEV (reference sequence). The CDR3: CASSPSGRGAYEQYF. The CDR3 DNA is TGTGCCAGCAGCCCCTCCGGACGGGGGGCCTACGAGCAGTACTTC.

By share, this clone counts as medium-sized (0.01 to 0.1%). V is TRBV18 and J is TRBJ2-1, with a weak D call TRBD2 (6 bases). This CDR3 has 13 amino acids. Germline loops: CDR1 KGHSH, CDR2 LQKENI. V was pared by 6 bases and J by 7 bases, with 13 bases between. The chain's CDR3 is CASSPAGSNEQFF. CDR3 coding DNA: TGTGCCAGCTCTCCGGCGGGGTCTAATGAGCAGTTCTTC.

In this sample, this clone turned up a few times. J is TRBJ1-1 and V is TRBV6-5; D is ambiguous. CDR1 MNHEY and CDR2 SVGAGI come from the germline V gene. V shed 0 bases and J shed 1 base, with 9 bases lying between them. This CDR3 region has 15 residues. The CDR3 protein is CASSYSSVGNTEAFF. CDR3 in DNA: TGTGCCAGCAGTTACTCGAGTGTGGGGAACACTGAAGCTTTCTTT.

The V gene is TRBV6-1, the J gene TRBJ2-7, with 7 bases identical to TRBD1. Germline V gene data show CDR1 as MNHNS and CDR2 as SASEGT. With 6 bases clipped from V and 2 bases from J, the junction kept 10 bases outside the gene matches. This CDR3 contains 15 residues. The CDR3 reads CASRDETGRPYEQYF. The CDR3 DNA reads as TGTGCCAGCAGGGATGAGACAGGGAGACCCTACGAGCAGTACTTC.

The chain links TRBV15 to TRBJ1-1; no reliable D call. Germline assignment: CDR1 LNHNV and CDR2 YYDKDF (reference sequence). The V end lost 3 bases, the J end lost 0 bases, and 17 bases lay between the germline ends. The CDR3 covers 17 residues. The CDR3, as DNA: TGTGCCACCAGCAGCGGAGGAGGGCGGCCGCTGAACACTGAAGCTTTCTTT. It yields the protein CATSSGGGRPLNTEAFF.

The chain links TRBV9 to TRBJ2-7; D is ambiguous. The CDR3 sequence is 14 residues long. V lost 0 bases, J lost 0 bases, and 7 bases lay in between. CDR1 SGDLS and CDR2 YYNGEE come from the germline V gene. The CDR3 coding sequence is TGTGCCAGCAGCGTAGCCGGTTACTCCTACGAGCAGTACTTC. Translation: CASSVAGYSYEQYF.

The chain links TRBV9 to TRBJ2-7, with 10 positions matching TRBD1. This CDR3 has 15 residues. V lost 7 bases to trimming and J lost 2 bases; unmatched junction nucleotides: 9. Germline lookup yields CDR1 SGDLS and CDR2 YYNGEE. CDR3 sequence (DNA): TGTGCCAGCGCGGAGAGGGGACAGGGGACCTACGAGCAGTACTTC. This sequence encodes CASAERGQGTYEQYF.

This rearrangement joins TRBV9 to TRBJ2-5; D might be TRBD2 (5 bases). The germline V gene encodes CDR1 SGDLS and CDR2 YYNGEE. With 0 bases removed from V and 5 bases from J, the gap between germline ends came to 11 bases. The CDR3 extends over 14 amino acids. The CDR3 sequence is CASSVGSGLETQYF. CDR3 coding DNA: TGTGCCAGCAGCGTAGGCTCGGGGTTGGAGACCCAGTACTTC.

This clone has just a few counts. The chain joins TRBV4-2 to TRBJ2-7, with no clear D. The germline V gene encodes CDR1 LGHNA and CDR2 YNFKEQ. The V end was cut by 1 base, the J end by 6 bases, with 13 bases between. The CDR3 contains 14 residues. CDR3 amino acids: CASSQVDLSPEQYF. The CDR3, as DNA: TGTGCCAGCAGCCAAGTAGACCTCTCCCCCGAGCAGTACTTC.

This chain links TRBV20-1 with TRBJ2-2, with D hard to call. The germline gives CDR1 DFQATT, CDR2 SNEGSKA (reference sequence). This CDR3 is 11 amino acids long. Trimming stripped 5 bases from V and 7 bases from J, with 8 bases between. The CDR3 bases are TGCAGTGCTGTCCTCAACGGGGAGCTGTTTTTT. This gives the protein CSAVLNGELFF.

J is TRBJ2-1 and V is TRBV5-4; the D call may be TRBD1 or TRBD2 (6 bases each). Germline V gene lookup returns CDR1 SGHNT and CDR2 YYREEE (reference sequence). The CDR3 covers 15 residues. Between the trimmed V and J ends, which lost 6 bases and 6 bases, there was a span of 19 bases. CDR3 in DNA: TGTGCCAGCATCCCATCCCCGGGGGCCCTCAATGAGCAGTTCTTC. It codes for CASIPSPGALNEQFF.

This chain uses TRBV27 with TRBJ1-1; maybe TRBD1 (6 bases). This CDR3 is built from 16 residues. The germline CDR1 and CDR2 sequences are MNHEY and SMNVEV (reference sequence). Trimming shortened V by 2 bases and J by 4 bases, and 17 bases separated the two germline ends. DNA for the CDR3: TGTGCCAGCAGTTTAAGGGGGGCATCGATGGGCACTGAAGCTTTCTTT. Protein product: CASSLRGASMGTEAFF.